The 21 T cell receptor beta chains in this list originate from one sample, sequenced in a study of T cells in localized non-small cell lung cancer (dated by TCRdb to between 2020 and 2021). Library preparation was by the immunoSEQ multiplex PCR assay. Here the immuneACCESS table is served through TCRdb, limited to in-frame sequences with V and J called. Missing clones are a known gap in these copies; in checked studies unresolved V genes cover under half, and the rest lacks a known reason. For this sample the table gives over 15,000 clones, of which 90% to 95% were detected only once. About 2.5% of the sample is in the top ten clones. The sequencing used peripheral blood, collected before any cancer treatment. These receptors were obtained from a woman aged 35 to 70 with stage I lung adenocarcinoma.

This chain uses TRBV27 with TRBJ1-1, with D maybe TRBD1 (5 bases). Trimming took 8 bases from V and 7 from J, leaving 14 bases between them. The CDR3 sequence is 12 residues long. The germline gives CDR1 MNHEY, CDR2 SMNVEV (reference sequence). The CDR3 loop reads CASGAPESEAFF. For the CDR3, the DNA is TGTGCCAGCGGGGCGCCTGAGAGTGAAGCTTTCTTT.

J is TRBJ2-2 and V is TRBV25-1, with D unresolved. The CDR3 covers 15 residues. Germline values: CDR1 MGHDK, CDR2 SYGVNS. The V gene lost 3 bases and the J gene lost 4 bases, with 12 bases spanning the gap. CDR3 nucleotides: TGTGCCAGCAGTGATTCCGGTGAGATCACCGGGGAGCTGTTTTTT. Residues: CASSDSGEITGELFF.

The sample holds one count of this clone. The CDR3 spells CASSPRQNQPQHF. The CDR3 DNA is TGTGCCAGCTCACCTCGACAAAATCAGCCCCAGCATTTT. This sequence joins TRBV18 and TRBJ1-5; the D is unclear. The V gene lost 3 bases and the J gene lost 4 bases, with 7 bases spanning the gap. Germline-derived CDR1 and CDR2 are KGHSH and LQKENI. The CDR3 has 13 amino acids. The entire variable domain, with the rest obtained from reference TRBV18 and TRBJ1-5, is as follows: NAGVMQNPRHLVRRRGQEARLRCSPMKGHSHVYWYRQLPEEGLKFMVYLQKENIIDESGMPKERFSAEFPKEGPSILRIQQVVRGDSAAYFCASSPRQNQPQHFGDGTRLSIL.

The chain couples TRBV7-2 to TRBJ1-2, with 7 bases that match TRBD1. Unmatched junction bases numbered 3, after V lost 5 bases and J lost 6 bases. This CDR3 spans 12 amino acids. Germline V gene sequence: CDR1 SGHTA, CDR2 FQGNSA. The CDR3 DNA is TGTGCCAGCAGCGCTACAGGGGATGGCTACACCTTC. Encoded protein: CASSATGDGYTF.

This sequence joins TRBV9 and TRBJ1-5; D possibly corresponds to TRBD1 (5 bases). Germline CDR1 is SGDLS and CDR2 is YYNGEE. This CDR3 region has 15 residues. The V end lost 0 bases, the J end lost 0 bases, and 7 bases lay between the germline ends. CDR3 loop: CASSVGGASNQPQHF. Written as DNA, the CDR3 is TGTGCCAGCAGCGTAGGGGGCGCTAGCAATCAGCCCCAGCATTTT.

The rearrangement joins TRBV5-4 to TRBJ2-5; 15 bases map to TRBD2. V gave up 8 bases and J gave up 5 bases; unmatched junction bases: 7. Germline V gene sequence: CDR1 SGHNT, CDR2 YYREEE (reference sequence). The CDR3 has 15 residues. The CDR3 DNA follows: TGTGCCAGTACGAGCGGGACTAGCGGGAGGGAGACCCAGTACTTC. This codes for CASTSGTSGRETQYF.

The chain is built from TRBV11-2 and TRBJ2-6; a weak D match, TRBD1 (5 bases). The germline gives CDR1 SGHAT, CDR2 FQNNGV. This CDR3 is built from 15 residues. Trimming left V 5 bases short and J 1 base short, with 9 bases between. CDR3 DNA: TGTGCCAGCAGCCTACAGGTATCTGGGGCCAACGTCCTGACTTTC. Its translation is CASSLQVSGANVLTF.

This rearrangement joins TRBV4-1 to TRBJ1-5; possibly TRBD1 for D (6 bases). This CDR3 region has 15 residues. Trimming shortened V by 4 bases and J by 2 bases, and 12 bases separated the two germline ends. Germline CDR1 is MGHRA and CDR2 is YSYEKL. CDR3 sequence (DNA): TGCGCCAGCAGCCCCGACAGGACTCGCAATCAGCCCCAGCATTTT. Its translation is CASSPDRTRNQPQHF.

The J gene is TRBJ1-6, the V gene TRBV2; weak D call: TRBD1 (6 bases). The CDR3 length is 13 residues. The germline V and J ends were trimmed by 7 bases and 9 bases, with 13 bases remaining between them. Germline V gene lookup returns CDR1 SNHLY and CDR2 FYNNEI. The CDR3 reads CASKSQGSSPLHF. CDR3 DNA sequence: TGTGCCAGCAAATCGCAGGGGAGTTCACCCCTCCACTTT. Combining the CDR3 with reference TRBV2 and TRBJ1-6 gives the whole variable domain EPEVTQTPSHQVTQMGQEVILRCVPISNHLYFYWYRQILGQKVEFLVSFYNNEISEKSEIFDDQFSVERPDGSNFTLKIRSTKLEDSAMYFCASKSQGSSPLHFGNGTRLTVT.

The V and J genes are TRBV7-3 and TRBJ1-6; 8 bases fit TRBD1. The CDR3 covers 15 residues. The J segment lost 2 bases and the V segment lost 5 bases, leaving 2 bases of the junction unmatched. CDR1 is SGHTA, CDR2 FQGTGA, per germline. The CDR3 region is CASSQQGAYNSPLHF. CDR3 coding DNA: TGTGCCAGCAGCCAACAGGGGGCCTATAATTCACCCCTCCACTTT.

This clone appeared a single time. V usage is TRBV6-1 and J usage is TRBJ1-1; D is undetermined. Trimming removed 0 bases from V and 0 bases from J, with 8 bases in between. Germline V CDR1 and CDR2: MNHNS, SASEGT. CDR3 length equals 15 residues. CDR3 in amino acids: CASSEADGLNTEAFF. CDR3 bases: TGTGCCAGCAGTGAAGCGGACGGCTTGAACACTGAAGCTTTCTTT.

The chain links TRBV2 to TRBJ1-1; D gene unclear. CDR1 and CDR2 (germline): SNHLY, FYNNEI. Trimming pared 8 bases from V and 7 bases from J, leaving 11 bases between. CDR3 length: 11 amino acids. The CDR3 sequence: CASSYSGEAFF. CDR3 DNA sequence: TGTGCCAGCTCTTACAGTGGTGAAGCTTTCTTT.

The rearrangement joins TRBV10-3 to TRBJ1-1; 7 bases map to TRBD1. There are 12 residues in the CDR3. Trimming removed 3 bases from V and 10 bases from J; junction bases left unmatched: 5. CDR1 is ENHRY, CDR2 SYGVKD, per germline. DNA for the CDR3: TGTGCCATCAGTGACACAGGGGATTTAGCTTTCTTT. Translating gives CAISDTGDLAFF.

This CDR3 is CASSQETENYGYTF. CDR3 DNA sequence: TGTGCCAGCAGCCAAGAGACAGAAAACTATGGCTACACCTTC. The genes are TRBV4-2 and TRBJ1-2; tentative D call: TRBD1 (5 bases). V shed 0 bases and J shed 2 bases, with 7 bases lying between them. The CDR3 is 14 residues long. Germline-derived CDR1 and CDR2 are LGHNA and YNFKEQ.

The CDR3: CASSLDRNSPLHF. The CDR3, as DNA: TGTGCCAGCAGCCTTGATAGAAATTCACCCCTCCACTTT. V and J are TRBV6-5 and TRBJ1-6; D gene ambiguous. V shed 6 bases and J shed 7 bases, with 10 bases lying between them. Germline CDR1 MNHEY, CDR2 SVGAGI. The CDR3 spans 13 residues.

The genes are TRBV5-5 and TRBJ1-5, with D possibly being TRBD1 (5 bases). The CDR3 loop spans 16 amino acids. The ends were cut back, 4 bases at V and 3 bases at J, with 17 bases in the middle. Per germline, CDR1 SGHKS and CDR2 YYEKEE (reference sequence). The CDR3 bases are TGTGCCAGCAGCCCCATTCTGGACACCAACAATCAGCCCCAGCATTTT. Translating gives CASSPILDTNNQPQHF.

The J gene is TRBJ2-3, the V gene TRBV6-5; 7 bases agree with TRBD2. The germline V gene has CDR1 MNHEY and CDR2 SVGAGI. The junction had 10 bases not matched to a gene; V was cut back by 7 bases and J by 3 bases. The CDR3 runs 15 residues. The CDR3 is CASTPEGTTTDTQYF. CDR3 coding DNA: TGTGCCAGCACCCCGGAGGGGACTACGACAGATACGCAGTATTTT.

With respect to this clone: The DNA is omitted, as the CDR3 cannot be located on it reliably, and the CDR3 follows TCRdb's listing. The chain combines TRBV29-1 with TRBJ1-4; the DNA was not used to check the table's D call, TRBD1. The CDR3 has 12 amino acids, counting both end residues. CDR1 and CDR2 (germline): SQVTM, ANQGSEA. CDR3 protein: CSGVGVKKNCFF.

CDR3 DNA: TGTGCCAGCAGCTTAGGGGGGGACACCATATATTTT. It is translated as CASSLGGDTIYF. This chain uses TRBV7-3 with TRBJ1-3; possibly TRBD1 for D (5 bases). V was clipped by 2 bases and J by 8 bases, with 7 bases between them. This CDR3 is built from 12 residues. From germline, CDR1 is SGHTA and CDR2 FQGTGA.

This clone was picked up one time. This chain uses TRBV7-2 with TRBJ1-2; 7 bases agree with TRBD1. Germline CDR1 and CDR2: SGHTA and FQGNSA. With 2 bases clipped from V and 13 bases from J, the junction kept 13 bases outside the gene matches. The CDR3 sequence is 14 residues long. The CDR3 DNA reads TGTGCCAGCAGCTTAATCGGGACAGATCCCCTAGGCACCTTC. This codes for CASSLIGTDPLGTF. The whole variable domain, remainder taken from reference TRBV7-2 and TRBJ1-2, is GAGVSQSPSNKVTEKGKDVELRCDPISGHTALYWYRQSLGQGLEFLIYFQGNSAPDKSGLPSDRFSAERTGGSVSTLTIQRTQQEDSAVYLCASSLIGTDPLGTFGSGTRLTVV.

The rearrangement links TRBV28 to TRBJ1-2; D is uncertain. Germline V gene sequence: CDR1 MDHEN, CDR2 SYDVKM. The CDR3 spans 11 residues. V gave up 5 bases and J gave up 3 bases, with 4 bases separating them. CDR3: CASSGDYGYTF. The CDR3 nucleotides read TGTGCCAGCAGTGGGGACTATGGCTACACCTTC.